The TCR beta chain described here comes from a study of blood T cells in healthy people across ages. General study results and limits: A greater number of naive CD4+ cells and higher diversity distinguished long-lived donors from aged donors.

This CDR3 has 15 amino acids. Germline CDR1 and CDR2: MGHDK and SYGVNS. J was trimmed by 3 bases and V by 6 bases; bases with no gene match: 6. About this clonotype itself: Its target is unknown.

The use of a sample-barcoded 5' primer and a J-beta primer mix characterized a second PCR of roughly 7 to 12 cycles. Using its own MiXCR run on the 5' RACE reads, TCRdb lists one record per CDR3 protein. The profile shows about 970,000 distinct CDR3 sequences, 51% of them singletons. Sequencing was carried out using blood. The rearrangement joins TRBV25-1 to TRBJ2-3; 10 bases line up with TRBD1. The TCR originated in a woman in her fifties or sixties in good health. The CDR3 loop reads CASSPDRGPTDTQYF. CDR3 DNA sequence: TGTGCCAGCAGCCCTGACAGGGGGCCGACAGATACGCAGTATTTT.